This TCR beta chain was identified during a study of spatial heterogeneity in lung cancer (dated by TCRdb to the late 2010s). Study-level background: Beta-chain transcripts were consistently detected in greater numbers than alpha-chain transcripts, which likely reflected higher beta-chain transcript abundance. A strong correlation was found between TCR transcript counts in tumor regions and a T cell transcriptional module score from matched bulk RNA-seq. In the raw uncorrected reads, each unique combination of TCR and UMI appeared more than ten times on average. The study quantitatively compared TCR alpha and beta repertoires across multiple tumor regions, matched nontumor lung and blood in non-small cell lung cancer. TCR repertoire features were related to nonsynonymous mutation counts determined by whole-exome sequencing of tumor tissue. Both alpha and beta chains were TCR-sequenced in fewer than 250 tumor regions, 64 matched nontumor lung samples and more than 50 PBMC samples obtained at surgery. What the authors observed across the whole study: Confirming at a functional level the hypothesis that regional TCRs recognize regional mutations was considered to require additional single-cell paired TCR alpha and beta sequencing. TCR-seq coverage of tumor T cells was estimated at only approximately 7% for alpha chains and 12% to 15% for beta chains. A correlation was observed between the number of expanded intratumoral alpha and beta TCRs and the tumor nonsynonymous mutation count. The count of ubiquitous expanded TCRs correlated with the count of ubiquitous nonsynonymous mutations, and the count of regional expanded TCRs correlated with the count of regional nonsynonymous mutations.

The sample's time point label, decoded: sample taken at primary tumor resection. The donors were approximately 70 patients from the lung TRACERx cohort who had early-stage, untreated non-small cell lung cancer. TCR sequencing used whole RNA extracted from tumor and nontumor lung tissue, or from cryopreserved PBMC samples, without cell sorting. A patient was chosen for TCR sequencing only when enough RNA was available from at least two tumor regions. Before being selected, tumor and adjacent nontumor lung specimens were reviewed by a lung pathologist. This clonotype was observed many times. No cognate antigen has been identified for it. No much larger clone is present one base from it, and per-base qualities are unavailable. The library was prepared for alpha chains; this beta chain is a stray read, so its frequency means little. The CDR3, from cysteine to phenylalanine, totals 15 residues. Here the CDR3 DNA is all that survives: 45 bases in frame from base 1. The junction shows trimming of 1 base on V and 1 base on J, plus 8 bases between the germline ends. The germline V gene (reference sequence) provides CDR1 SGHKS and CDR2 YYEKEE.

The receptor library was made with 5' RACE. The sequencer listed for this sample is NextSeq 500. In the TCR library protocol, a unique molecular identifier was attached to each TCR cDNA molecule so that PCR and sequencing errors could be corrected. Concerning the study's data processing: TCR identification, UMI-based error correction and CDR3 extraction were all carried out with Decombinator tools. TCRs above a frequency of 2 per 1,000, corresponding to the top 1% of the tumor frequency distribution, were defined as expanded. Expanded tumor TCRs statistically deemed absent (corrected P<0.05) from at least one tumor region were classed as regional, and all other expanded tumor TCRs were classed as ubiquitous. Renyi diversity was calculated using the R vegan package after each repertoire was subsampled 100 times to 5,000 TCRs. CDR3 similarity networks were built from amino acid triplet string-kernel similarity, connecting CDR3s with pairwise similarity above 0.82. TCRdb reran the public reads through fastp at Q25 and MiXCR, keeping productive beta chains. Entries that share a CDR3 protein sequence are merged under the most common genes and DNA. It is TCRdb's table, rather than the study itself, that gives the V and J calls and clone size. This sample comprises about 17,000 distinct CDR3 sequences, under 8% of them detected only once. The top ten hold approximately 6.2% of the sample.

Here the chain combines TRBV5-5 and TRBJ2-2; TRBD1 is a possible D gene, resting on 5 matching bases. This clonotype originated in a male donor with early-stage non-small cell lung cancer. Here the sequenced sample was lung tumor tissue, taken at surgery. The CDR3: CASSLIGQNTGELFF. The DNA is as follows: TGTGCCAGCAGCTTGATTGGACAGAACACCGGGGAGCTGTTTTTT.